The next 24 T cell receptor beta chains were all read from a single sample in a study of T-cell memory formation after mild COVID-19. TCRdb redid the calling of the 5' RACE reads with MiXCR, one entry per CDR3 protein. In the table there are roughly 50,000 distinct CDR3 sequences, more than 8% of which are singletons. Specimen: PBMCs or a T cell subset sorted from them (not recorded which). These receptors all come from a man aged 18-30 years who had mild COVID-19 (a few samples of this study predate the infection). Cell type and time point are not known.

The table lists this clonotype with a few counts. The V call is TRBV11-2, the J call TRBJ2-1, with TRBD2 matching 9 bases. The junction had 11 bases not matched to a gene; V was cut back by 4 bases and J by 7 bases. CDR1 is SGHAT, CDR2 FQNNGV, per germline. CDR3 size: 16 residues. The CDR3 region has the DNA TGTGCCAGCAGCTCCCTCCGCGGGGGGGCGAGAAATGAGCAGTTCTTC. Protein sequence: CASSSLRGGARNEQFF.

This clonotype was seen a handful of times. The chain combines TRBV5-1 with TRBJ2-5; D is possibly TRBD1 (6 bases). The CDR3 covers 15 residues. V lost 2 bases, J lost 4 bases, and 15 bases lay in between. The V gene's germline CDR1 is SGHRS and CDR2 YFSETQ. This CDR3 is CASSLGGDPGETQYF. The CDR3, as DNA: TGCGCCAGCAGCTTAGGGGGTGACCCGGGAGAGACCCAGTACTTC.

This clonotype has more than one count but fewer than ten. The chain carries TRBV7-2 and TRBJ2-5; D unresolved. V shed 3 bases and J shed 0 bases, with 5 bases lying between them. CDR1 is SGHTA and CDR2 is FQGNSA in the germline V gene. The CDR3 totals 13 residues. CDR3 residues: CASSFQYQETQYF. The CDR3 DNA sequence: TGTGCCAGCAGCTTTCAGTACCAAGAGACCCAGTACTTC.

This clonotype showed up just a few times. V gene TRBV25-1 combines with J gene TRBJ1-6, with a weak D call TRBD1 (5 bases). Trimming cost V 5 bases and J 6 bases, with 8 bases left between them. The CDR3 length is 13 residues. CDR1 is MGHDK, CDR2 SYGVNS, per germline. The CDR3 protein is CASSRDGNSPLHF. The CDR3, as DNA: TGTGCCAGCAGTCGGGACGGTAATTCACCCCTCCACTTT.

This clonotype was counted only a few times. The gene calls are TRBV7-8 and TRBJ1-1, with unresolved D. V was trimmed by 2 bases and J by 0 bases, leaving 4 bases between them. This CDR3 region has 13 residues. CDR1 is SGHVS and CDR2 is FQNEAQ in the germline V gene. CDR3 sequence reads: CASSLLMNTEAFF. The CDR3 nucleotides read TGTGCCAGCAGCTTATTGATGAACACTGAAGCTTTCTTT.

This clonotype turned up a few times. The rearrangement uses TRBV4-2 and TRBJ2-3, with TRBD2 identical over 9 bases. V trimming: 0 bases; J trimming: 5 bases; junction bases outside the gene matches: 9. CDR3 length: 17 amino acids. Germline values: CDR1 LGHNA, CDR2 YNFKEQ. CDR3 amino acids: CASSQEVKAGGGDTQYF. The CDR3 DNA sequence: TGTGCCAGCAGCCAAGAGGTGAAAGCGGGGGGAGGAGATACGCAGTATTTT.

The chain combines TRBV12-3 or TRBV12-4 with TRBJ2-3, with TRBD2 matching over 12 bases. This CDR3 contains 14 residues. With 7 bases clipped from V and 7 bases from J, the junction kept 6 bases outside the gene matches. The CDR3 coding sequence is TGTGCCAGCACCGAACTAGCGGGGGGCTATACGCAGTATTTT. This gives the protein CASTELAGGYTQYF.

This clonotype has a count of ten or more. CDR3 loop: CASSLGIDTQYF. The CDR3 coding sequence is TGTGCCAGCAGCTTGGGGATAGATACGCAGTATTTT. The chain combines TRBV5-6 with TRBJ2-3; D is uncertain. Trimming took 0 bases from V and 5 from J, leaving 4 bases between them. This CDR3 spans 12 amino acids. Germline CDR1 and CDR2: SGHDT and YYEEEE.

CDR3 sequence (DNA): TGCAGCGTCACATCACAGGGGGCAACAGATACGCAGTATTTT. It encodes CSVTSQGATDTQYF. The chain recombines TRBV29-1 with TRBJ2-3, with TRBD1 matching over 9 bases. V gave up 6 bases and J gave up 3 bases; unmatched junction bases: 7. From germline, CDR1 is SQVTM and CDR2 ANQGSEA. This CDR3 has 14 residues.

The chain combines TRBV5-1 with TRBJ1-2; 10 positions match TRBD1. J gave up 6 bases and V 2 bases, and 7 bases lay outside the gene matches. Germline V gene sequence: CDR1 SGHRS, CDR2 YFSETQ. The CDR3 loop spans 15 amino acids. CDR3 sequence: CASSFGQGERDGYTF. The CDR3 bases are TGCGCCAGCAGCTTCGGACAGGGGGAAAGGGATGGCTACACCTTC.

The chain combines TRBV5-4 with TRBJ2-7; D is perhaps TRBD1 (6 bases). CDR3 length: 13 residues. CDR1 is SGHNT, CDR2 YYREEE, per germline (reference sequence). The V end lost 2 bases, the J end lost 8 bases, and 14 bases lay between the germline ends. This CDR3 is CASSFRDTTKQYF. For the CDR3, the DNA is TGTGCCAGCAGCTTTAGGGACACTACGAAGCAGTACTTC.

The gene calls are TRBV5-1 and TRBJ1-1; no clear D gene. Trimming pared 0 bases from V and 0 bases from J, leaving 6 bases between. CDR1 is SGHRS and CDR2 is YFSETQ in the germline V gene. This CDR3 spans 14 amino acids. The CDR3 spells CASSLVFLNTEAFF. As DNA, the CDR3 is TGCGCCAGCAGCTTGGTATTCTTGAACACTGAAGCTTTCTTT.

This clonotype is judged medium-sized. The genes are TRBV24-1 and TRBJ2-1; D call uncertain. Germline V gives CDR1 KGHDR, CDR2 SFDVKD. This CDR3 is built from 12 residues. With 3 bases removed from V and 8 bases from J, the gap between germline ends came to 7 bases. Here the CDR3 reads CATSDLRYEQFF. The CDR3 DNA reads as TGTGCCACCAGTGATCTTAGGTATGAGCAGTTCTTC.

By sample share, this clonotype is medium-sized (0.01 to 0.1%). This chain connects TRBV5-1 to TRBJ2-7; unclear D gene. CDR1 and CDR2 (germline): SGHRS, YFSETQ. Trimming took off 2 bases at V and 0 bases at J, with 12 bases between the two ends. The CDR3 loop spans 15 amino acids. CDR3 sequence (DNA): TGCGCCAGCAGCTTAGGACCGGCAAGCTCCTACGAGCAGTACTTC. This gives the protein CASSLGPASSYEQYF.

The V gene is TRBV6-6, the J gene TRBJ2-7; D is unresolved. The germline gives CDR1 MNHNY, CDR2 SVGAGI (reference sequence). This CDR3 is built from 11 residues. Trimming cost V 4 bases and J 9 bases, with 10 bases left between them. The CDR3 nucleotides are TGTGCCAGCAGTTGGATGGGTGGGCAGTACTTC. Its translation is CASSWMGGQYF.

The chain has TRBV10-3 and TRBJ2-3, with 12 bases fitting TRBD1. V was clipped by 6 bases and J by 0 bases; unmatched bases: 7. The CDR3 length is 17 residues. Germline loops: CDR1 ENHRY, CDR2 SYGVKD. The CDR3 reads CAIRPGQGAGSTDTQYF. DNA for the CDR3: TGTGCCATCAGGCCGGGACAGGGGGCCGGGAGCACAGATACGCAGTATTTT.

The chain couples TRBV7-2 to TRBJ2-7; 7 positions match TRBD2. Looked up from germline, CDR1 is SGHTA and CDR2 is FQGNSA. The CDR3 is 14 residues long. With 3 bases clipped from V and 5 bases from J, the junction kept 7 bases outside the gene matches. The CDR3 is CASSLGGRGDEQYF. CDR3 coding DNA: TGTGCCAGCAGCTTGGGAGGGAGGGGCGACGAGCAGTACTTC.

This rearrangement joins TRBV18 to TRBJ1-5; D remains unclear. V dropped 1 base and J dropped 4 bases, with 8 bases sitting between them. This CDR3 region has 14 residues. Germline lookup yields CDR1 KGHSH and CDR2 LQKENI. DNA of the CDR3: TGTGCCAGCTCACCACTCCGAGGGAATCAGCCCCAGCATTTT. Protein: CASSPLRGNQPQHF.

This clonotype was counted between two and nine times. The rearrangement uses TRBV2 and TRBJ1-2; the D gene is possibly TRBD1 (6 bases). Between the trimmed V and J ends, which lost 2 bases and 4 bases, there was a span of 14 bases. The germline V gene has CDR1 SNHLY and CDR2 FYNNEI. CDR3 size: 15 residues. This chain's CDR3 is CASSERAGEGYGYTF. As DNA, the CDR3 is TGTGCCAGCAGTGAAAGGGCAGGGGAAGGCTATGGCTACACCTTC.

This clonotype was observed a handful of times. This sequence joins TRBV27 and TRBJ2-3; 7 bases are a match to TRBD1. V dropped 6 bases and J dropped 2; count of bases not matched to a gene: 14. The CDR3 runs 17 residues. Germline V gives CDR1 MNHEY, CDR2 SMNVEV (reference sequence). The CDR3 loop is CASSTPTGRPNTDTQYF. In DNA form, the CDR3 reads TGTGCCAGCAGCACCCCGACAGGGCGCCCTAACACAGATACGCAGTATTTT.

V and J are TRBV21-1 and TRBJ2-3; the table's D gene call, TRBD2, was not cross checked with the DNA. TRBV21-1 is a pseudogene locus. The length of the CDR3 is 17 residues. This CDR3 reads CASSKEVPGRHTDTQYF. CDR3 sequence (DNA): TGTGCCAGCAGCAAGGAAGTGCCGGGACGACACACAGATACGCAGTATTTT.

This clonotype was seen more than once but under ten times. The chain carries TRBV7-2 and TRBJ2-3; 8 nucleotides match TRBD1. Unmatched junction bases numbered 6, after V lost 6 bases and J lost 4 bases. In germline, CDR1 is SGHTA, CDR2 FQGNSA. The CDR3 has 14 amino acids. Here the CDR3 DNA reads TGTGCCAGCAGTGGCAGGGGGCGCCCAGATACGCAGTATTTT. It is translated as CASSGRGRPDTQYF. The full variable domain, in which reference TRBV7-2 and TRBJ2-3 provide the parts outside the CDR3, is GAGVSQSPSNKVTEKGKDVELRCDPISGHTALYWYRQSLGQGLEFLIYFQGNSAPDKSGLPSDRFSAERTGGSVSTLTIQRTQQEDSAVYLCASSGRGRPDTQYFGPGTRLTVL.

This clonotype was found a few times. V and J are TRBV12-3 or TRBV12-4 and TRBJ1-1; the D is unclear. There are 14 residues in the CDR3. The V end was cut by 3 bases, the J end by 1 base, with 9 bases between. The CDR3, as DNA: TGTGCCAGCAGTTTTATGATCAGGAACACTGAAGCTTTCTTT. Amino acid sequence: CASSFMIRNTEAFF.

This clonotype was seen only a few times. V gene TRBV5-5 combines with J gene TRBJ1-1; unclear D gene. Trimming cost V 4 bases and J 8 bases, with 18 bases left between them. CDR3 length equals 14 residues. The germline V gene encodes CDR1 SGHKS and CDR2 YYEKEE (reference sequence). CDR3 loop: CASSLPRGAEEAFF. For the CDR3, the DNA is TGTGCCAGCAGCCTTCCCCGAGGAGCCGAAGAAGCTTTCTTT. The full variable domain, completed using reference TRBV5-5 and TRBJ1-1, is DAGVTQSPTHLIKTRGQQVTLRCSPISGHKSVSWYQQVLGQGPQFIFQYYEKEERGRGNFPDRFSARQFPNYSSELNVNALLLGDSALYLCASSLPRGAEEAFFGQGTRLTVV.